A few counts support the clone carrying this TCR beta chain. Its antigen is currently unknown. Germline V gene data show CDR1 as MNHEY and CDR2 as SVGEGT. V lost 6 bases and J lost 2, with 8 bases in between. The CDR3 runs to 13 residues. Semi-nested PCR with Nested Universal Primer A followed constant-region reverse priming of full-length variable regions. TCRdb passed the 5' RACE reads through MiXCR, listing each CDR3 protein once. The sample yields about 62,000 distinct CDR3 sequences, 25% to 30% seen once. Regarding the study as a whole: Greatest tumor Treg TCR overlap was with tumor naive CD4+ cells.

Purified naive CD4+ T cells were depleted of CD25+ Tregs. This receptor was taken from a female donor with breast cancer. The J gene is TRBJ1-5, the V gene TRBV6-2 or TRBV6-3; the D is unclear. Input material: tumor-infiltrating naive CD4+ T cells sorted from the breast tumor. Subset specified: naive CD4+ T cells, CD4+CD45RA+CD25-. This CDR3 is CASSSLGNQPQHF. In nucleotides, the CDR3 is TGTGCCAGCAGCTCCCTAGGCAATCAGCCCCAGCATTTT.